These T cell receptor beta chains were read from a single sample in a study of cytomegalovirus exposure and HLA in healthy donors. The protocol was immunoSEQ multiplex PCR, while the TCRdb copy is restricted to in-frame clones and leaves out a portion. Of approximately 150,000 clones listed, about two thirds are singletons. Sequencing was carried out using PBMCs. The receptors were sampled from a man aged 60-69 years in good health and CMV-seronegative. Each CDR3 is given with its conserved first and last residue. The order of the fields is clone size, D gene, V gene, J gene, CDR3 protein, CDR3 DNA. The D gene is left open where the match is weak. Some rows mark clone size as missing; the rest say once, few, many or name a class of expanded clone.

abundance: few; d_gene: .; v_gene: TRBV7-7; j_gene: TRBJ2-2; CDR3aa: CASSLGAGAFPGELFF; CDR3nt: TGTGCCAGCAGCTTAGGGGCAGGGGCTTTTCCCGGGGAGCTGTTTTTT
abundance: .; d_gene: TRBD2; v_gene: TRBV27; j_gene: TRBJ2-1; CDR3aa: CASGLGTSGYNEQFF; CDR3nt: TGTGCCAGCGGGCTAGGGACTAGCGGGTACAATGAGCAGTTCTTC
abundance: .; d_gene: .; v_gene: TRBV11-3; j_gene: TRBJ2-2; CDR3aa: CASSLTRDGELFF; CDR3nt: TGTGCCAGCAGCTTAACGCGCGACGGGGAGCTGTTTTTT
abundance: .; d_gene: TRBD1; v_gene: TRBV19; j_gene: TRBJ2-2; CDR3aa: CASSPGQGFGELFF; CDR3nt: TGTGCCAGCAGTCCGGGACAGGGATTTGGAGAGCTGTTTTTT
abundance: .; d_gene: TRBD2; v_gene: TRBV14; j_gene: TRBJ2-1; CDR3aa: CASSRWGTSGSDEQFF; CDR3nt: TGTGCCAGCAGCCGTTGGGGGACTAGCGGGAGCGATGAGCAGTTCTTC
abundance: .; d_gene: .; v_gene: TRBV11-1; j_gene: TRBJ1-1; CDR3aa: CASSLEGGRNTEAFF; CDR3nt: TGTGCCAGCAGCTTAGAGGGGGGGAGGAACACTGAAGCTTTCTTT
abundance: .; d_gene: .; v_gene: TRBV27; j_gene: TRBJ2-3; CDR3aa: CATGGASTDTQYF; CDR3nt: TGTGCCACCGGCGGCGCTAGCACAGATACGCAGTATTTT
abundance: few; d_gene: .; v_gene: TRBV9; j_gene: TRBJ1-2; CDR3aa: CASSVGGQVVNYGYTF; CDR3nt: TGTGCCAGCAGCGTAGGGGGGCAGGTAGTTAACTATGGCTACACCTTC
abundance: .; d_gene: .; v_gene: TRBV11-1; j_gene: TRBJ2-1; CDR3aa: CASSLAGANRNEQFF; CDR3nt: TGTGCCAGCAGCTTAGCGGGAGCGAACCGAAATGAGCAGTTCTTC
abundance: .; d_gene: .; v_gene: TRBV5-1; j_gene: TRBJ1-1; CDR3aa: CASSLDGGSLEAFF; CDR3nt: TGCGCCAGCAGCTTGGACGGGGGGAGCTTAGAGGCTTTCTTT
abundance: .; d_gene: TRBD1; v_gene: TRBV30; j_gene: TRBJ2-7; CDR3aa: CAWSSGTGGDQYF; CDR3nt: TGTGCCTGGTCCTCCGGGACAGGGGGCGATCAGTACTTC
abundance: few; d_gene: .; v_gene: TRBV29-1; j_gene: TRBJ1-1; CDR3aa: CSVGAGIMNTEAFF; CDR3nt: TGCAGCGTTGGGGCAGGGATTATGAACACTGAAGCTTTCTTT
abundance: .; d_gene: .; v_gene: TRBV9; j_gene: TRBJ1-1; CDR3aa: CASSVGQDTEAFF; CDR3nt: TGTGCCAGCAGCGTAGGACAGGACACTGAAGCTTTCTTT
abundance: few; d_gene: .; v_gene: TRBV4-1; j_gene: TRBJ2-5; CDR3aa: CASSQVLMIETQYF; CDR3nt: TGCGCCAGCAGCCAAGTACTGATGATAGAGACCCAGTACTTC
abundance: few; d_gene: TRBD1; v_gene: TRBV25-1; j_gene: TRBJ1-4; CDR3aa: CASSSFTGGDEKLFF; CDR3nt: TGTGCCAGCAGTAGTTTTACAGGGGGGGATGAAAAACTGTTTTTT
abundance: .; d_gene: .; v_gene: TRBV27; j_gene: TRBJ2-5; CDR3aa: CASSRTAQVTQYF; CDR3nt: TGTGCCAGCAGTCGGACAGCGCAGGTGACCCAGTACTTC
abundance: once; d_gene: .; v_gene: TRBV10-2; j_gene: TRBJ2-7; CDR3aa: CATSTGYEQYF; CDR3nt: TGCGCCACCTCGACTGGGTACGAGCAGTACTTC
abundance: .; d_gene: .; v_gene: TRBV7-9; j_gene: TRBJ2-7; CDR3aa: CASSLGLTGPEQYF; CDR3nt: TGTGCCAGCAGCTTAGGCCTAACAGGGCCCGAGCAGTACTTC
abundance: .; d_gene: TRBD2; v_gene: TRBV5-6; j_gene: TRBJ2-3; CDR3aa: CASLLAGGPSDTQYF; CDR3nt: TGTGCCAGCTTACTAGCGGGAGGGCCGTCTGATACGCAGTATTTT
abundance: .; d_gene: .; v_gene: TRBV28; j_gene: TRBJ1-2; CDR3aa: CASSLQPGFYGYTF; CDR3nt: TGTGCCAGCAGCTTGCAGCCAGGGTTCTATGGCTACACCTTC
abundance: .; d_gene: TRBD2; v_gene: TRBV7-3; j_gene: TRBJ2-2; CDR3aa: CASSPGTTNTGELFF; CDR3nt: TGTGCCAGCAGCCCCGGGACTACCAACACCGGGGAGCTGTTTTTT
abundance: .; d_gene: .; v_gene: TRBV5-4; j_gene: TRBJ2-7; CDR3aa: CASSLIGVSYEQYF; CDR3nt: TGTGCCAGCAGCTTGATTGGAGTCTCCTACGAGCAGTACTTC
abundance: .; d_gene: TRBD1; v_gene: TRBV19; j_gene: TRBJ1-1; CDR3aa: CASSMTGGGTEAFF; CDR3nt: TGTGCCAGTAGTATGACAGGGGGTGGCACTGAAGCTTTCTTT
abundance: .; d_gene: .; v_gene: TRBV28; j_gene: TRBJ2-3; CDR3aa: CASSPPSTDTQYF; CDR3nt: TGTGCCAGCAGTCCCCCGAGCACAGATACGCAGTATTTT
abundance: .; d_gene: TRBD1; v_gene: TRBV2; j_gene: TRBJ2-5; CDR3aa: CASSPGTAPETQYF; CDR3nt: TGTGCCAGCAGTCCCGGGACAGCGCCAGAGACCCAGTACTTC
abundance: once; d_gene: TRBD1; v_gene: TRBV7-8; j_gene: TRBJ2-5; CDR3aa: CASSGLLQGAGETQYF; CDR3nt: TGTGCCAGCAGCGGTCTGCTACAGGGGGCGGGAGAGACCCAGTACTTC